The 32 T cell receptor beta chains in this list originate from one sample, sequenced in a study of T cell repertoires in cytomegalovirus infection. Each CDR3 protein is one row after TCRdb ran MiXCR on the reads. This sample has hundreds of thousands of distinct CDR3 sequences, with roughly 26% found just once. The sample was CD8+ T cells from PBMCs. Source of these receptors: a human donor in good health (CMV status not recorded). Some clones in this sample may be carry-over from other donors' samples.

This clonotype has only a few counts. V gene TRBV25-1 combines with J gene TRBJ2-5; TRBD1 or TRBD2 may be the D gene (5 bases each). CDR3 length: 13 amino acids. Trimming removed 4 bases at V and 3 bases at J, with 9 bases between. The germline CDR1 and CDR2 sequences are MGHDK and SYGVNS. CDR3 amino acids: CASSAGTEETQYF. The CDR3 DNA is TGTGCCAGCAGTGCCGGGACCGAAGAGACCCAGTACTTC.

The genes are TRBV6-1 and TRBJ2-5, with 7 bases identical to TRBD2. CDR1 is MNHNS and CDR2 is SASEGT in the germline V gene. This CDR3 has 15 residues. J lost 3 bases, V lost 4 bases, and 8 bases had no gene match. This CDR3 is CASSGSGGLEETQYF. The DNA for the CDR3 is TGTGCCAGCAGTGGGTCGGGGGGATTGGAAGAGACCCAGTACTTC.

The sample holds many counts of this clonotype. This chain connects TRBV7-9 to TRBJ2-7, with D maybe TRBD1 (7 bases). CDR1 and CDR2 (germline): SEHNR, FQNEAQ (reference sequence). The ends were cut back, 4 bases at V and 3 bases at J, with 16 bases in the middle. The CDR3 covers 15 residues. CDR3 in amino acids: CASSSEGQFLYEQYF. CDR3 bases: TGTGCCAGCAGCTCGGAGGGACAGTTTCTCTACGAGCAGTACTTC.

Points on this clonotype: A read error may produce the germline difference seen at one junction end. The chain recombines TRBV19 with TRBJ1-1; 8 bases are shared with TRBD1. Germline V gives CDR1 LNHDA, CDR2 SQIVND (reference sequence). This CDR3 is 14 amino acids long. Here the CDR3 DNA reads TGTGTCAGTAGTCTCCAGGGGGCATACACTGAAGCTTTCTTT. This sequence encodes CVSSLQGAYTEAFF.

The chain has TRBV12-3 or TRBV12-4 and TRBJ2-1; 9 bases line up with TRBD2. CDR3 size: 17 residues. V shed 5 bases, J shed 10 bases, and the junction held 18 bases outside the gene matches. The CDR3 coding sequence is TGTGCCAGCAGTCCCGATGGGCGTGCGGGGGGGCCTGGAGAGCAGTTCTTC. Its protein is CASSPDGRAGGPGEQFF.

V and J are TRBV15 and TRBJ2-3; TRBD2 matches 11 bases. CDR1 is LNHNV, CDR2 YYDKDF, per germline (reference sequence). Trimming took 5 bases from V and 0 from J; bases not matched to a gene: 10. The CDR3 is 18 amino acids. This CDR3 is CATSPRASGGHSTDTQYF. In DNA form, the CDR3 reads TGTGCCACCAGCCCTCGAGCTAGCGGGGGGCATAGCACAGATACGCAGTATTTT.

V usage is TRBV20-1 and J usage is TRBJ1-5, with D unclear. Germline V gene sequence: CDR1 DFQATT, CDR2 SNEGSKA (reference sequence). The CDR3 length is 17 residues. V was pared by 6 bases and J by 0 bases, with 21 bases between. The CDR3 DNA sequence: TGCAGTGCCAAACCGAAGATCCAACTAAATAGCAATCAGCCCCAGCATTTT. This encodes CSAKPKIQLNSNQPQHF.

The chain links TRBV28 to TRBJ1-2; no reliable D call. The CDR3 is 14 amino acids. Trimming cost V 0 bases and J 2 bases, with 7 bases left between them. Germline loops: CDR1 MDHEN, CDR2 SYDVKM. CDR3: CASSLWSQNYGYTF. The CDR3 DNA reads as TGTGCCAGCAGTTTATGGTCACAGAACTATGGCTACACCTTC.

In its sample, this clonotype was seen a few times. The rearrangement links TRBV28 to TRBJ2-5; no firm D call. The V and J ends lost 3 bases and 6 bases respectively, with 5 bases between them. Germline V gives CDR1 MDHEN, CDR2 SYDVKM. This CDR3 has 11 amino acids. The CDR3, as DNA: TGTGCCAGCAGTTTGGCGCAGACCCAGTACTTC. It codes for CASSLAQTQYF.

This clonotype occurred many times. This chain joins TRBV2 and TRBJ2-5; a possible D gene is TRBD1 (5 bases). CDR1 and CDR2 from the germline V gene are SNHLY and FYNNEI. V was shortened by 8 bases and J by 5 bases, with 6 bases between the two germline ends. The CDR3 spans 10 residues. For the CDR3, the DNA is TGTGCCAGCGGGGCTGAGACCCAGTACTTC. This gives the protein CASGAETQYF.

The CDR3 loop reads CSVEDQGETNTGELFF. The CDR3 bases are TGCAGCGTTGAAGATCAAGGGGAAACGAACACCGGGGAGCTGTTTTTT. This sequence joins TRBV29-1 and TRBJ2-2; perhaps TRBD1 as D (5 bases). In germline, CDR1 is SQVTM, CDR2 ANQGSEA. CDR3 size: 16 residues. Trimming took 0 bases from V and 0 from J, leaving 11 bases between them.

This clonotype was counted only a few times. The J gene is TRBJ2-1, the V gene TRBV28; 13 nucleotides line up with TRBD2. J was trimmed by 5 bases and V by 3 bases; bases with no gene match: 4. CDR3 size: 16 residues. CDR1 and CDR2 from the germline V gene are MDHEN and SYDVKM. The CDR3 nucleotides read TGTGCCAGCAGTTTTGTAACTAGCGGGGGGGACAATGAGCAGTTCTTC. Translation gives CASSFVTSGGDNEQFF.

CDR3 in amino acids: CASSPRQTYGYTF. CDR3 nucleotides: TGTGCCAGCAGCCCCAGACAGACCTATGGCTACACCTTC. The chain uses TRBV11-2 and TRBJ1-2; TRBD1 might be the D (5 bases). V was clipped by 5 bases and J by 4 bases, with 11 bases between them. The CDR3 runs to 13 residues. Germline V gives CDR1 SGHAT, CDR2 FQNNGV.

The table lists this clonotype with many counts. The chain is built from TRBV12-3 or TRBV12-4 and TRBJ2-5; D is unresolved. V shed 6 bases and J shed 4 bases, with 15 bases lying between them. The CDR3 is 14 amino acids. The CDR3 region has the DNA TGTGCCAGCAGCCATTTTAAGGGTCCAGAGACCCAGTACTTC. Translated: CASSHFKGPETQYF.

This clonotype was observed a few times. The chain links TRBV13 to TRBJ2-1; TRBD1 might be the D (6 bases). This CDR3 is built from 16 residues. Germline values: CDR1 PRHDT, CDR2 FYEKMQ (reference sequence). V lost 0 bases to trimming and J lost 5 bases, with 14 bases between them. This CDR3 is CASSLGPGQINNEQFF. The CDR3 nucleotides are TGTGCCAGCAGCTTAGGCCCAGGACAGATAAACAATGAGCAGTTCTTC.

There are many counts of this clonotype. CDR3 residues: CASSYTDLSLYATGELFF. The CDR3 region has the DNA TGTGCCAGCAGTTATACGGACTTATCTCTCTATGCCACCGGGGAGCTGTTTTTT. The V and J genes are TRBV6-5 and TRBJ2-2, with D tentatively TRBD2 (5 bases). The V end was cut by 3 bases, the J end by 4 bases, with 21 bases between. The CDR3 extends over 18 amino acids. Germline CDR1 MNHEY, CDR2 SVGAGI.

This clonotype was recorded at least ten times. The chain couples TRBV7-9 to TRBJ2-1, with a tentative D call TRBD2 (6 bases). The CDR3 runs to 17 residues. The germline V gene encodes CDR1 SEHNR and CDR2 FQNEAQ (reference sequence). Trimming left V 3 bases short and J 8 bases short, with 23 bases between. The CDR3 reads CASSFPVTAGSRDEQFF. DNA of the CDR3: TGTGCCAGCAGCTTTCCCGTGACGGCCGGGAGTAGGGATGAGCAGTTCTTC.

This clonotype showed up just once. The chain joins TRBV7-1 to TRBJ2-5; 7 positions match TRBD2. TRBV7-1 has ORF status, its function being uncertain. The CDR3 consists of 16 residues. With 2 bases clipped from V and 2 bases from J, the junction kept 8 bases outside the gene matches. In DNA, the CDR3 is TGTGCCAGCAGCTCAAACCGGGACTATCCTCAAGAGACCCAGTACTTC. Protein product: CASSSNRDYPQETQYF.

This clonotype turned up a few times. The chain recombines TRBV9 with TRBJ2-1, with 8 bases fitting TRBD2. V gave up 3 bases and J gave up 11 bases; unmatched junction bases: 16. The CDR3 contains 16 residues. Germline V gene data show CDR1 as SGDLS and CDR2 as YYNGEE. CDR3 sequence (DNA): TGTGCCAGCAGCGATACCTCTACCGGGGGGGCCCGTAAGCAGTTCTTC. This encodes CASSDTSTGGARKQFF. The full variable domain, rest sourced from reference TRBV9 and TRBJ2-1, is DSGVTQTPKHLITATGQRVTLRCSPRSGDLSVYWYQQSLDQGLQFLIQYYNGEERAKGNILERFSAQQFPDLHSELNLSSLELGDSALYFCASSDTSTGGARKQFFGPGTRLTVL.

Ten or more counts support this clonotype. The chain combines TRBV11-3 with TRBJ2-7; no definite D call. Deletions cut 6 bases from V and 3 bases from J, with 9 bases between. The CDR3 totals 12 residues. Germline values: CDR1 SGHNT, CDR2 YENEEA. Here the CDR3 DNA reads TGTGCCAGCAGTTCAGCAATCTACGAGCAGTACGTC. Translation: CASSSAIYEQYV.

This clonotype was picked up a small number of times. This chain links TRBV27 with TRBJ1-2; no firm D call. The CDR3 is 15 residues long. Germline values: CDR1 MNHEY, CDR2 SMNVEV (reference sequence). V dropped 0 bases and J dropped 4 bases, with 12 bases sitting between them. CDR3 DNA sequence: TGTGCCAGCAGTTTATCGGCAGGCCAAGTCTATGGCTACACCTTC. Residues: CASSLSAGQVYGYTF.

This clonotype was observed a handful of times. The J gene is TRBJ2-7, the V gene TRBV20-1, with 7 bases fitting TRBD1. Germline trimming cut 6 bases from V and 1 base from J; bases unmatched to any gene: 6. CDR1 is DFQATT, CDR2 SNEGSKA, per germline (reference sequence). The CDR3 spans 13 residues. The DNA of the CDR3 is TGCAGTGCCCCGACAGGGCCTTCCTACGAGCAGTACGTC. Its translation is CSAPTGPSYEQYV.

The rearrangement uses TRBV14 and TRBJ2-5; no definite D call. The CDR3 spans 12 residues. Trimming took off 3 bases at V and 4 bases at J, with 6 bases between the two ends. Germline V gene sequence: CDR1 SGHDN, CDR2 FVKESK. CDR3 in DNA: TGTGCCAGCAGCCATATTGTAGAGACCCAGTACTTC. Encoded protein: CASSHIVETQYF.

This CDR3 reads CAISEGLREETQYF. CDR3 sequence (DNA): TGTGCCATCAGTGAAGGTCTTAGGGAGGAGACCCAGTACTTC. This sequence joins TRBV10-3 and TRBJ2-5; D is possibly TRBD2 (5 bases). The CDR3 has 14 residues. Germline CDR1 reads ENHRY; CDR2 reads SYGVKD. V was shortened by 3 bases and J by 5 bases, with 13 bases between the two germline ends.

This clonotype occurred a few times. CDR3 protein: CASSPDLRGLEQYF. The CDR3 coding sequence is TGCGCCAGCAGCCCAGACCTCAGGGGGCTCGAGCAGTACTTC. V gene TRBV5-1 combines with J gene TRBJ2-7; 8 bases map to TRBD1. This CDR3 spans 14 amino acids. Germline values: CDR1 SGHRS, CDR2 YFSETQ. V was pared by 4 bases and J by 6 bases, with 9 bases of the junction left unmatched.

The rearrangement uses TRBV29-1 and TRBJ2-3; 9 nucleotides align to TRBD2. This CDR3 has 14 amino acids. Trimming took 5 bases from V and 5 from J; bases not matched to a gene: 8. Germline V gene lookup returns CDR1 SQVTM and CDR2 ANQGSEA. The CDR3 nucleotides are TGCAGCGTTACGGCGGCGGGGGGGATAGATACGCAGTATTTT. As protein: CSVTAAGGIDTQYF.

The rearrangement joins TRBV29-1 to TRBJ2-2; 16 nucleotides agree with TRBD2. Germline V gene sequence: CDR1 SQVTM, CDR2 ANQGSEA. V trimming: 4 bases; J trimming: 6 bases; junction bases outside the gene matches: 11. The CDR3 length is 18 residues. CDR3 protein: CSVGGLAGGPVAAGELFF. CDR3 sequence (DNA): TGCAGCGTTGGGGGACTAGCGGGGGGGCCTGTCGCGGCCGGGGAGCTGTTTTTT.

The rearrangement joins TRBV2 to TRBJ1-1, with a weak D call TRBD1 (5 bases). The V end lost 10 bases, the J end lost 4 bases, and 16 bases lay between the germline ends. The CDR3 totals 13 residues. Germline CDR1 is SNHLY and CDR2 is FYNNEI. CDR3 sequence: CANHLRGGTEAFF. The CDR3 bases are TGTGCCAATCACCTGAGGGGCGGCACTGAAGCTTTCTTT.

The chain couples TRBV19 to TRBJ2-1; maybe TRBD2 (6 bases). This CDR3 spans 16 amino acids. The V end was cut by 1 base, the J end by 2 bases, with 12 bases between. CDR1 and CDR2 (germline): LNHDA, SQIVND (reference sequence). CDR3 nucleotide sequence: TGTGCCAGTAGTATAGCCGGGGGTATAACCTACAATGAGCAGTTCTTC. Encoded protein: CASSIAGGITYNEQFF.

V gene TRBV7-9 combines with J gene TRBJ2-7; 9 bases line up with TRBD1. This CDR3 has 16 residues. J was trimmed by 5 bases and V by 8 bases; bases with no gene match: 16. From germline, CDR1 is SEHNR and CDR2 FQNEAQ (reference sequence). CDR3 in DNA: TGTGCCAGCCTCATATTCCGGGACAGGGTAACCCACGAGCAGTACTTC. It yields the protein CASLIFRDRVTHEQYF.

This rearrangement joins TRBV12-5 to TRBJ2-5; no firm D call. Germline V CDR1 and CDR2: LGHNT, FRNRAP. Trimming stripped 3 bases from V and 0 bases from J, with 5 bases between. CDR3 length equals 13 residues. The CDR3 region has the DNA TGTGCTAGTGGTTTCTCAGACCAAGAGACCCAGTACTTC. Protein product: CASGFSDQETQYF.

Many counts were recorded for this clonotype. Here the CDR3 DNA reads TGTGCCAGCAGCTTAGCGCCAAGACAGTATAGCACAGATACGCAGTATTTT. Protein: CASSLAPRQYSTDTQYF. This chain connects TRBV7-9 to TRBJ2-3, with a tentative D call TRBD1 (5 bases). This CDR3 has 17 amino acids. From germline, CDR1 is SEHNR and CDR2 FQNEAQ (reference sequence). V lost 0 bases and J lost 0, with 13 bases in between.